This TCR beta chain was retrieved from a study of T cells after yellow fever vaccination. Notes on the study in general: Subsequent to the booster, the majority of primary-vaccination clones reappeared (around 97% CD4, 85% to 90% CD8).

This clonotype has at least ten counts. Its cognate antigen is unknown. In TCRdb, the 5' RACE reads were re-called with MiXCR into one record per CDR3 protein. The table shows some 400,000 distinct CDR3 sequences, with about 6% occurring only once. Germline assignment: CDR1 KGHSH and CDR2 LQKENI. This CDR3 comprises 12 residues. The V gene lost 2 bases and the J gene lost 8 bases, with 7 bases spanning the gap. V is TRBV18 and J is TRBJ2-1; D gene ambiguous. The TCR originated in a man aged 25 to 40 who received the YFV17D yellow fever vaccine. Source: PBMCs, taken 5 days after the yellow fever booster vaccination. The CDR3 is CASSPYEYEQFF. The CDR3 DNA reads as TGTGCCAGCTCACCATATGAGTATGAGCAGTTCTTC.